The 24 T cell receptor beta chains below all came from one sample that was sequenced in a study of Ad26.COV2.S vaccination and SARS-CoV-2 variants. Regarding treatment: around 19 received Ad26.COV2.S at low or high dose, single or two shots; five or six received placebo; per-sample allocation not given. Vaccine and placebo recipients were sampled on day 63 after the first injection. TCRdb keeps only in-frame clones here, not all; method: immunoSEQ multiplex PCR. The sample has 360,000 or so clones; around nine tenths are singletons. Sequenced material: peripheral blood, taken in a trial of Ad26.COV2.S vaccine versus placebo. These TCRs come from a person between 18 and 65 years old who received the Ad26.COV2.S COVID-19 vaccine or a placebo.

This rearrangement joins TRBV9 to TRBJ2-2, with D possibly called TRBD1 or TRBD2 (5 bases each). Germline lookup yields CDR1 SGDLS and CDR2 YYNGEE. V was shortened by 0 bases and J by 6 bases, with 9 bases between the two germline ends. There are 14 residues in the CDR3. The CDR3 DNA reads TGTGCCAGCAGCGTAGTAGGGGACCCCGGGGAGCTGTTTTTT. Its protein is CASSVVGDPGELFF.

V usage is TRBV3-1 (or the pseudogene TRBV3-2) and J usage is TRBJ2-7; TRBD2 aligns across 15 bases. The germline V gene has CDR1 LGHDT and CDR2 YNNKEL (reference sequence). The CDR3 consists of 20 residues. V trimming: 3 bases; J trimming: 0 bases; junction bases outside the gene matches: 12. CDR3 bases: TGTGCCAGCAGCCAGATAGGGACTAGCGGGGGGCTGCCGCGCTCCTACGAGCAGTACTTC. Its protein product is CASSQIGTSGGLPRSYEQYF.

CDR3 residues: CASSLPGPPNTEAFF. The DNA for the CDR3 is TGTGCCAGCAGTTTACCGGGACCCCCAAACACTGAAGCTTTCTTT. The rearrangement links TRBV6-5 to TRBJ1-1; possibly TRBD1 for D (5 bases). The CDR3 is 15 residues long. V lost 4 bases to trimming and J lost 2 bases, with 14 bases between them. Germline loops: CDR1 MNHEY, CDR2 SVGAGI.

The gene calls are TRBV3-1 (or the pseudogene TRBV3-2) and TRBJ2-4, with 8 bases matching TRBD1. Trimming removed 3 bases from V and 5 bases from J; junction bases left unmatched: 0. This CDR3 has 13 amino acids. Germline V CDR1 and CDR2: LGHDT, YNNKEL (reference sequence). The CDR3 spells CASSHRGQNIQYF. The CDR3 DNA reads as TGTGCCAGCAGCCACAGGGGGCAAAACATTCAGTACTTC.

The chain has TRBV10-3 and TRBJ2-6; D is possibly TRBD1 (6 bases). This CDR3 region has 18 residues. The V end lost 4 bases, the J end lost 1 base, and 17 bases lay between the germline ends. The V gene's germline CDR1 is ENHRY and CDR2 SYGVKD. CDR3 DNA: TGTGCCATCAGTGTGGATACAGGGTTACTATCTGGGGCCAACGTCCTGACTTTC. Residues: CAISVDTGLLSGANVLTF.

This chain uses TRBV6-2 or TRBV6-3 with TRBJ1-2; TRBD1 is a possible D gene (5 bases). The CDR3 totals 17 residues. The V and J ends lost 0 bases and 1 base respectively, with 15 bases between them. Germline V gene sequence: CDR1 MNHEY, CDR2 SVGEGT. CDR3 region: CASSYSSGDLINYGYTF. The CDR3 DNA reads TGTGCCAGCAGTTACTCGTCGGGGGACCTTATTAACTATGGCTACACCTTC.

This sequence joins TRBV29-1 and TRBJ1-4; D is unresolved. Between the trimmed V and J ends, which lost 4 bases and 4 bases, there was a span of 13 bases. This CDR3 is built from 14 residues. Germline lookup yields CDR1 SQVTM and CDR2 ANQGSEA. In nucleotides, the CDR3 is TGCAGCGTTGGTAGCAGAGCTAATAATGAAAAACTGTTTTTT. It yields the protein CSVGSRANNEKLFF.

The rearrangement joins TRBV3-1 (or the pseudogene TRBV3-2) to TRBJ2-3; D is unresolved. Trimming removed 1 base at V and 0 bases at J, with 2 bases between. The CDR3 runs 13 residues. CDR1 LGHDT and CDR2 YNNKEL come from the germline V gene (reference sequence). The CDR3 DNA reads as TGTGCCAGCAGCCAAGTCAGCACAGATACGCAGTATTTT. Its translation: CASSQVSTDTQYF.

This chain uses TRBV25-1 with TRBJ1-2, with 8 bases lining up with TRBD1. Germline V gene lookup returns CDR1 MGHDK and CDR2 SYGVNS. The CDR3 loop spans 15 amino acids. J lost 7 bases, V lost 4 bases, and 11 bases had no gene match. CDR3 sequence reads: CASSGRTGSKSGYTF. The DNA of the CDR3 is TGTGCCAGCAGTGGTCGGACAGGGTCAAAAAGTGGCTACACCTTC.

This chain connects TRBV4-1 to TRBJ1-4; D is unresolved. Trimming took 1 base from V and 11 from J, leaving 5 bases between them. Germline lookup yields CDR1 MGHRA and CDR2 YSYEKL. The CDR3 runs 11 residues. CDR3 loop: CASSQAGKLFF. The CDR3 nucleotides are TGCGCCAGCAGCCAAGCCGGGAAACTGTTTTTT.

As DNA, the CDR3 is TGTGCCTGGAGTATGGGGATCCAAGAGACCCAGTACTTC. Translated: CAWSMGIQETQYF. The chain is built from TRBV30 and TRBJ2-5; D is ambiguous. The germline V gene has CDR1 GTSNPN and CDR2 SVGIG (reference sequence). V was cut by 2 bases and J by 1 base, with 8 bases left in between. The CDR3 sequence is 13 residues long.

The chain combines TRBV3-1 (or the pseudogene TRBV3-2) with TRBJ1-1; D not resolved. Looked up from germline, CDR1 is LGHDT and CDR2 is YNNKEL (reference sequence). V gave up 0 bases and J gave up 9 bases, with 8 bases separating them. The CDR3 length is 12 residues. The CDR3 sequence: CASSQEGRQAFF. The CDR3 coding sequence is TGTGCCAGCAGCCAAGAAGGGCGACAAGCTTTCTTT.

The V gene is TRBV2, the J gene TRBJ2-3, with 8 bases fitting TRBD2. Looked up from germline, CDR1 is SNHLY and CDR2 is FYNNEI. With 5 bases clipped from V and 0 bases from J, the junction kept 4 bases outside the gene matches. This CDR3 comprises 15 residues. Here the CDR3 reads CASSYRGGSTDTQYF. In nucleotides, the CDR3 is TGTGCCAGCAGTTACCGGGGGGGAAGCACAGATACGCAGTATTTT.

This clone has only one observation. The chain uses TRBV28 and TRBJ1-5, with 7 positions matching TRBD1. Germline CDR1 reads MDHEN; CDR2 reads SYDVKM. V dropped 3 bases and J dropped 4; count of bases not matched to a gene: 18. The CDR3 is made up of 19 amino acids. CDR3 sequence reads: CASSLLSGTDSPLNQPQHF. The CDR3 DNA reads TGTGCCAGCAGTTTGCTCTCCGGGACAGATAGTCCCCTTAATCAGCCCCAGCATTTT.

The rearrangement uses TRBV14 and TRBJ2-1; possibly TRBD2 for D (6 bases). V lost 4 bases, J lost 3 bases, and 13 bases lay in between. The V gene's germline CDR1 is SGHDN and CDR2 FVKESK. This CDR3 comprises 15 residues. DNA of the CDR3: TGTGCCAGCAGCCGAGTAGGGGACTTCTACAATGAGCAGTTCTTC. It codes for CASSRVGDFYNEQFF.

The rearrangement links TRBV7-2 to TRBJ2-7; D is uncertain. V lost 1 base and J 9 bases, leaving 16 bases between the germline ends. Germline-derived CDR1 and CDR2 are SGHTA and FQGNSA. CDR3 length: 14 residues. This CDR3 reads CASSLDVLVSGQYF. CDR3 DNA: TGTGCCAGCAGCTTAGACGTTCTAGTATCCGGGCAGTACTTC.

The V and J genes are TRBV7-2 and TRBJ2-1, with D unclear. Trimming left V 1 base short and J 2 bases short, with 6 bases between. CDR3 length: 14 residues. Germline CDR1 and CDR2: SGHTA and FQGNSA. The CDR3 DNA follows: TGTGCCAGCAGCTTAGGGCGTGCCTACAATGAGCAGTTCTTC. The encoded protein is CASSLGRAYNEQFF.

This chain joins TRBV10-3 and TRBJ2-2; a possible D gene is TRBD1 (5 bases). The germline V and J ends were trimmed by 3 bases and 0 bases, with 8 bases remaining between them. This CDR3 spans 15 amino acids. Germline loops: CDR1 ENHRY, CDR2 SYGVKD. The CDR3 DNA sequence: TGTGCCATCAGTGAACAGGCAGCGAACACCGGGGAGCTGTTTTTT. Its translation is CAISEQAANTGELFF.

Here the CDR3 DNA reads TGTGCCAGCAGCCACCCAACCGGGGAGCTGTTTTTT. Amino acids: CASSHPTGELFF. J is TRBJ2-2 and V is TRBV3-1 (or the pseudogene TRBV3-2); unclear D gene. The germline V gene encodes CDR1 LGHDT and CDR2 YNNKEL (reference sequence). The CDR3 spans 12 residues. V lost 3 bases to trimming and J lost 5 bases, with 4 bases between them.

V gene TRBV11-2 combines with J gene TRBJ2-1, with D unclear. This CDR3 has 15 amino acids. Trimming took off 1 base at V and 10 bases at J, with 17 bases between the two ends. The germline V gene has CDR1 SGHAT and CDR2 FQNNGV. The DNA of the CDR3 is TGTGCCAGCAGCTTAGCCCCCTCCCACGCGTGGGAGCAGTTCTTC. Translating it yields CASSLAPSHAWEQFF.

V is TRBV5-1 and J is TRBJ2-3, with D hard to call. Trimming took 4 bases from V and 0 from J, leaving 6 bases between them. The CDR3 runs to 13 residues. CDR1 SGHRS and CDR2 YFSETQ come from the germline V gene. This chain's CDR3 is CASSPDSTDTQYF. As DNA, the CDR3 is TGCGCCAGCAGCCCGGATAGCACAGATACGCAGTATTTT.

The rearrangement uses TRBV12-3 or TRBV12-4 and TRBJ2-7; D ambiguous. The CDR3 covers 12 residues. V was clipped by 5 bases and J by 2 bases, with 7 bases between them. The CDR3 DNA reads as TGTGCCAGCAGTAAGACCCCCTACGAGCAGTACTTC. Translation gives CASSKTPYEQYF.

This chain links TRBV18 with TRBJ1-5; D is possibly TRBD1 (5 bases). Germline V gives CDR1 KGHSH, CDR2 LQKENI. This CDR3 region has 15 residues. Deletions cut 6 bases from V and 4 bases from J, with 16 bases between. The CDR3 region has the DNA TGTGCCAGCTCGGACCGACAGAGACAAAATCAGCCCCAGCATTTT. It is translated as CASSDRQRQNQPQHF.

The chain recombines TRBV5-6 with TRBJ1-2; D remains unclear. V lost 0 bases and J lost 5, with 14 bases in between. Looked up from germline, CDR1 is SGHDT and CDR2 is YYEEEE. The CDR3 has 15 residues. The CDR3 nucleotides read TGTGCCAGCAGCTTGGCCGCCCGAGACTCATATGGCTACACCTTC. This gives the protein CASSLAARDSYGYTF.